This T cell receptor (beta chain) is drawn from a study of beta chain features in type 1 diabetes. General observations from the study: Researchers report that Type 1 diabetes patients had moderately but significantly shorter TCRB CDR3s across all four CD4+ subsets. Within the patient group, naive, central memory and Treg TCRB repertoires appeared more similar to each other than within healthy donors.

To note about this clone: Its antigen remains unidentified.

J lost 6 bases, V lost 4 bases, and 7 bases had no gene match. The CDR3 loop spans 14 amino acids. Germline values: CDR1 SQVTM, CDR2 ANQGSEA. Investigators reverse transcribed all isolated RNA, so they sequenced expressed TCRB transcripts. Using immunoSEQ multiplex PCR, the repertoire was profiled, and TCRdb retains in-frame clones only, with some absent. The sample lists hundreds of thousands of clones, about 15% seen once, with less than 0.04% in the top ten. The sequencing input was naive CD4+ T cells from blood. The J gene is TRBJ2-1, the V gene TRBV29-1; TRBD2 matches 9 bases. This receptor was taken from a man aged 25-40 years in good health. Written as DNA, the CDR3 is TGCAGCGTTGCAGGACTAGCGCCACTCAATGAGCAGTTCTTC. It yields the protein CSVAGLAPLNEQFF.